This T cell receptor (beta chain) appears in the sequencing data of a study of tumor-infiltrating lymphocytes in oesophageal squamous cell carcinoma. TCRdb reanalysed the PCR reads using MiXCR and keeps one entry per CDR3 protein. The data contain more than 15,000 distinct CDR3 sequences, around 46% of them singletons. Relative to its sample, this clonotype is medium-sized (0.01 to 0.1%). The V gene lost 4 bases and the J gene lost 0 bases, with 10 bases spanning the gap. The CDR3 is made up of 15 amino acids. Germline CDR1 reads SGHTA; CDR2 reads FQGNSA. J is TRBJ2-1 and V is TRBV7-2, with no clear D. What was sequenced was normal esophageal tissue next to the tumor. The sequence came from a female donor with esophageal squamous cell carcinoma. The CDR3 protein is CASSSDLFSYNEQFF. The CDR3 DNA sequence: TGTGCCAGCAGCTCAGACTTGTTCTCCTACAATGAGCAGTTCTTC.